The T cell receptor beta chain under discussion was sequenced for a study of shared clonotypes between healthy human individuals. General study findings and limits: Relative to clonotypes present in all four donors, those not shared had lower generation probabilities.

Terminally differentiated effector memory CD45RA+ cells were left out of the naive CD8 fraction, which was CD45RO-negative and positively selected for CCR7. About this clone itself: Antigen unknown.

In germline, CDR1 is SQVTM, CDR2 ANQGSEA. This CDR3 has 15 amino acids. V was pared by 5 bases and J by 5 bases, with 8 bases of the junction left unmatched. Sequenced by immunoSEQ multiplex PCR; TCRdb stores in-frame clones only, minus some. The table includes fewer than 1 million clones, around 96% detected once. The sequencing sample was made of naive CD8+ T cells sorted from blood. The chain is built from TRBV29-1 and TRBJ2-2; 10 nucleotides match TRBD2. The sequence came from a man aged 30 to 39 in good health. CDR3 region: CSVIAGGLGTGELFF. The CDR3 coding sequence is TGCAGCGTTATAGCGGGAGGACTTGGGACCGGGGAGCTGTTTTTT.